A single sample gave rise to the 14 T cell receptor beta chains below, sequenced in a study of regulatory T cells in long-lasting Graves disease. Specified time point: newly diagnosed GD, antithyroid drugs for less than 3 months. Scientists built the TCR library using RNA that was extracted from PBMCs. Arm-PCR of CDR3 regions and iRepertoire HTBI primers were used to build TCR beta libraries. TCRdb passed the multiplex PCR reads through MiXCR, listing each CDR3 protein once. The sample lists about 400,000 distinct CDR3 sequences; 14% to 15% were seen once. This sample was shared with a second study, whose subject was T cells in Graves' hyperthyroidism and ophthalmopathy.

Material: peripheral blood mononuclear cells (PBMCs), obtained at new diagnosis, from a patient treated with antithyroid drugs. These receptors all come from a woman aged 40 to 50 with Graves disease.

The CDR3 protein is CASSPRTGAIGELFF. CDR3 sequence (DNA): TGTGCCAGCAGCCCACGGACAGGGGCGATCGGGGAGCTGTTTTTT. The J gene is TRBJ2-2, the V gene TRBV11-3; TRBD1 agrees at 9 bases. The CDR3 is 15 amino acids. The germline V gene encodes CDR1 SGHNT and CDR2 YENEEA. V dropped 5 bases and J dropped 7; count of bases not matched to a gene: 8.

This clonotype has a count of ten or more. The genes are TRBV30 and TRBJ2-2; the D gene is possibly TRBD2 (5 bases). Germline V gives CDR1 GTSNPN, CDR2 SVGIG (reference sequence). The CDR3 has 15 amino acids. The germline V and J ends were trimmed by 3 bases and 3 bases, with 14 bases remaining between them. Here the CDR3 DNA reads TGTGCCTGGAGGTCAGACCGGGGAGACACCGGGGAGCTGTTTTTT. Amino acids: CAWRSDRGDTGELFF. The variable domain in full, completed from reference TRBV30 and TRBJ2-2, reads SQTIHQWPATLVQPVGSPLSLECTVEGTSNPNLYWYRQAAGRGLQLLFYSVGIGQISSEVPQNLSASRPQDRQFILSSKKLLLSDSGFYLCAWRSDRGDTGELFFGEGSRLTVL.

About this clonotype: Since a much larger clone is just one base distant, this may be a read error. This chain connects TRBV11-3 to TRBJ2-7, with 9 bases that match TRBD2. Trimming removed 4 bases from V and 2 bases from J; junction bases left unmatched: 12. Germline CDR1 reads SGHNT; CDR2 reads YENEEA. This CDR3 is built from 17 residues. The chain's CDR3 is CASSSKTLTSGPYEQYF. The CDR3 nucleotides are TGTGCCAGCAGCTCGAAGACCCTGACTAGCGGCCCCTACGAGCAGTACTTC.

This clonotype was counted at least ten times. The gene calls are TRBV20-1 and TRBJ1-1; no clear D. CDR1 is DFQATT, CDR2 SNEGSKA, per germline (reference sequence). The CDR3 loop spans 14 amino acids. The V and J ends lost 0 bases and 5 bases respectively, with 13 bases between them. CDR3 sequence (DNA): TGCAGTGCTAGAGATGGCTCGACGGGGACTGAAGCTTTCTTT. This codes for CSARDGSTGTEAFF.

This clonotype was counted at least ten times. The chain combines TRBV2 with TRBJ2-1; D assignment may be TRBD1 or TRBD2 (6 bases each). V lost 10 bases, J lost 8 bases, and 21 bases lay in between. The CDR3 totals 14 residues. In germline, CDR1 is SNHLY, CDR2 FYNNEI. The CDR3 protein is CATSSASGADEQFF. CDR3 coding DNA: TGTGCCACCTCCTCTGCGTCGGGGGCTGATGAGCAGTTCTTC. The complete variable domain, with remaining parts taken from reference TRBV2 and TRBJ2-1, reads EPEVTQTPSHQVTQMGQEVILRCVPISNHLYFYWYRQILGQKVEFLVSFYNNEISEKSEIFDDQFSVERPDGSNFTLKIRSTKLEDSAMYFCATSSASGADEQFFGPGTRLTVL.

This clonotype turned up a few times. This chain joins TRBV5-1 and TRBJ2-1; 9 bases are a match to TRBD2. Germline trimming cut 0 bases from V and 7 bases from J; bases unmatched to any gene: 11. The germline gives CDR1 SGHRS, CDR2 YFSETQ. The CDR3 is made up of 17 amino acids. The CDR3 spells CASSLEPTSGVRNEQFF. The DNA of the CDR3 is TGCGCCAGCAGCTTGGAACCGACTAGCGGAGTTCGAAATGAGCAGTTCTTC.

The V gene is TRBV5-4, the J gene TRBJ1-2, with TRBD1 as a possible D gene (6 bases). From germline, CDR1 is SGHNT and CDR2 YYREEE (reference sequence). The CDR3 is 16 amino acids. With 0 bases removed from V and 8 bases from J, the gap between germline ends came to 20 bases. The CDR3 sequence: CASSLEGGRRRRGYTF. The CDR3, as DNA: TGTGCCAGCAGCTTGGAAGGGGGGCGACGGAGAAGGGGCTACACCTTC.

This clonotype was counted many times. The chain uses TRBV7-9 and TRBJ2-3, with a possible D match to TRBD1 (7 bases). The CDR3 extends over 17 amino acids. The V end was cut by 5 bases, the J end by 6 bases, with 24 bases between. From germline, CDR1 is SEHNR and CDR2 FQNEAQ (reference sequence). The CDR3 nucleotides are TGTGCCAGCAGCCCAATCGGCGGGAACACAGGGGAGGATACGCAGTATTTT. It translates to CASSPIGGNTGEDTQYF.

The chain is built from TRBV7-9 and TRBJ2-1, with 7 bases that match TRBD1. Germline V gives CDR1 SEHNR, CDR2 FQNEAQ (reference sequence). Trimming took 4 bases from V and 1 from J; bases not matched to a gene: 7. The CDR3 runs to 16 residues. CDR3 DNA sequence: TGTGCCAGCAGCTCTTCCTGGGACAGTTCCTACAATGAGCAGTTCTTC. This encodes CASSSSWDSSYNEQFF.

The chain has TRBV10-3 and TRBJ1-1; D possibly corresponds to TRBD1 (6 bases). CDR3 length equals 13 residues. From germline, CDR1 is ENHRY and CDR2 SYGVKD. V gave up 6 bases and J gave up 0 bases, with 8 bases separating them. CDR3 bases: TGTGCCATCAGCGGGGGCATGAACACTGAAGCTTTCTTT. Translating gives CAISGGMNTEAFF.

The V and J genes are TRBV12-3 or TRBV12-4 and TRBJ2-1, with 8 bases fitting TRBD1. J was trimmed by 4 bases and V by 3 bases; bases with no gene match: 5. This CDR3 spans 15 amino acids. This CDR3 reads CASSFQGALYNEQFF. The CDR3 bases are TGTGCCAGCAGTTTCCAGGGGGCGCTTTACAATGAGCAGTTCTTC.

This clonotype was seen a few times. V gene TRBV7-9 combines with J gene TRBJ2-7; weak D call: TRBD2 (6 bases). V shed 5 bases and J shed 1 base, with 18 bases lying between them. The germline CDR1 and CDR2 sequences are SEHNR and FQNEAQ (reference sequence). The CDR3 consists of 16 residues. CDR3: CASSPPSAYPSYEQYF. CDR3 sequence (DNA): TGTGCCAGCAGCCCACCTAGCGCTTACCCTTCCTACGAGCAGTACTTC.

A note on this clonotype: This could be a read error, since a much larger clone is one nucleotide away. V usage is TRBV29-1 and J usage is TRBJ2-1; 8 nucleotides agree with TRBD2. Germline loops: CDR1 SQVTM, CDR2 ANQGSEA. The V segment lost 8 bases and the J segment 6 bases; nucleotides outside the gene matches: 9. The CDR3 is 13 amino acids. The CDR3 loop reads CSIYSGGGNEQFF. CDR3 sequence (DNA): TGCAGCATTTACAGCGGGGGTGGCAATGAGCAGTTCTTC.

This clonotype showed up many times. V usage is TRBV28 and J usage is TRBJ2-3, with D possibly matching TRBD2 (5 bases). Trimming pared 2 bases from V and 0 bases from J, leaving 18 bases between. Germline V lookup: CDR1 MDHEN, CDR2 SYDVKM. CDR3 length: 18 residues. CDR3 coding DNA: TGTGCCAGCAGTTTAGTACCGCTCCGGGGATCTAGCACAGATACGCAGTATTTT. Translation: CASSLVPLRGSSTDTQYF.